This TCR beta chain is from a study of CD8 T cells in ankylosing spondylitis. Germline CDR1 and CDR2: DFQATT and SNEGSKA (reference sequence). The V end lost 0 bases, the J end lost 6 bases, and 13 bases lay between the germline ends. There are 14 residues in the CDR3. TCRdb re-derived calls from the 5' RACE reads in MiXCR, one entry per CDR3 protein. The sample includes about 300,000 distinct CDR3 sequences, 11% seen only once; the top ten take around 8.4%. Whole-study results and caveats: Enrichment of disease-linked clones was reportedly significant in matched ankylosing spondylitis synovial fluid. In the blood and synovial fluid of reactive arthritis, some motif variants had been previously reported. The authors found the disease-linked clones to be CD8+ and relatively rare in peripheral blood. Among TCR beta sequences, a motif of eight or nine highly homologous variants appeared characteristic of ankylosing spondylitis blood.

This clonotype was seen ten or more times. Its antigen is not known. Specimen: blood, either unsorted or a sorted T cell fraction (not recorded which). The V and J genes are TRBV20-1 and TRBJ2-3; D uncertain. The TCR sequence derives from a female donor with ankylosing spondylitis or in good health (not recorded which). CDR3 residues: CSARDGSLMDTQYF. For the CDR3, the DNA is TGCAGTGCTAGAGATGGGTCCCTGATGGATACGCAGTATTTT.